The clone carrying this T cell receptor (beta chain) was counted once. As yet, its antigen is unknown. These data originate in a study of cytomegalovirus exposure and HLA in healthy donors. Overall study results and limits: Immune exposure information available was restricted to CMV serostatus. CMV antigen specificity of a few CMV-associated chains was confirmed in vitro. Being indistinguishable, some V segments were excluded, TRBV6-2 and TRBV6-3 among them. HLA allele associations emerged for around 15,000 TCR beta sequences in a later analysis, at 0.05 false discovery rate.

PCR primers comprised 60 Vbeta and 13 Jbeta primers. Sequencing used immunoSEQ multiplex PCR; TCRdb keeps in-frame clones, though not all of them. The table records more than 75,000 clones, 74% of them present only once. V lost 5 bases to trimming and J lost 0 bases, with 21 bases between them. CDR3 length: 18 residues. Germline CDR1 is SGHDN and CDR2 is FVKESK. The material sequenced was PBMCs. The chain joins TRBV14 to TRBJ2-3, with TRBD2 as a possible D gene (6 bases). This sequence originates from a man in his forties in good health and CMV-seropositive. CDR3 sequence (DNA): TGTGCCAGCAGCTCTTTCTCCGGGACTCTAGCTAGCACAGATACGCAGTATTTT. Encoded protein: CASSSFSGTLASTDTQYF.